The 22 T cell receptor beta chains in this list originate from one sample, sequenced in a study of breast tumors, draining lymph nodes, adjacent tissues. TCRdb reanalysed the multiplex PCR reads using MiXCR and keeps one entry per CDR3 protein. The sample carries 200,000 to 300,000 distinct CDR3 sequences, under 35% recorded once. Breast cancer patients provided tissue from their axillary draining lymph nodes. The sequenced material came from axillary lymph node tissue. These receptors were collected from a female donor with breast cancer. Some clones in this sample may be carry-over from other donors' samples.

This clonotype was detected a few times. The chain links TRBV6-6 to TRBJ2-7, with TRBD2 identical over 9 bases. V lost 7 bases, J lost 0 bases, and 7 bases stayed unmatched. The CDR3 contains 15 residues. Germline CDR1 is MNHNY and CDR2 is SVGAGI (reference sequence). The CDR3 sequence: CASTREGPGSYEQYF. The CDR3 region has the DNA TGTGCCAGCACGCGGGAGGGCCCAGGCTCCTACGAGCAGTACTTC.

On this clonotype itself: This clone may be a read error of a much larger clone one base away. The V and J genes are TRBV6-5 and TRBJ2-5; D is possibly TRBD2 (5 bases). This CDR3 spans 15 amino acids. Germline V gene data show CDR1 as MNHEY and CDR2 as SVGAGI. V lost 4 bases and J 5 bases, leaving 17 bases between the germline ends. The CDR3: CASSSSLAPRETQYF. CDR3 nucleotide sequence: TGTGCCAGCAGTTCCTCCCTAGCACCACGGGAGACCCAGTACTTC.

In regard to this clonotype: A much larger clone differs by one base, so this may be a read error. The chain employs TRBV14 and TRBJ1-2; no definite D call. The CDR3 runs 13 residues. From germline, CDR1 is SGHDN and CDR2 FVKESK. DNA of the CDR3: TGTGCCAGCAGCCAACTGGTCGGCTATGGCTGCACCTTC. This codes for CASSQLVGYGCTF. The whole variable domain, filled in from reference TRBV14 and TRBJ1-2, reads EAGVTQFPSHSVIEKGQTVTLRCDPISGHDNLYWYRRVMGKEIKFLLHFVKESKQDESGMPNNRFLAERTGGTYSTLKVQPAELEDSGVYFCASSQLVGYGCTFGSGTRLTVV.

This clonotype occurred a few times. This may be a read error, as it is one base from a much larger clone. The chain uses TRBV20-1 and TRBJ2-7, with 7 bases matching TRBD2. Germline V gives CDR1 DFQATT, CDR2 SNEGSKA (reference sequence). The CDR3 is 11 amino acids. CDR3 amino acids: CSATGGYEQSF. The DNA of the CDR3 is TGCAGTGCTACCGGGGGGTACGAGCAGTCCTTC.

The rearrangement joins TRBV11-2 to TRBJ2-7, with TRBD2 matching 11 bases. The junction had 8 bases not matched to a gene; V was cut back by 0 bases and J by 7 bases. CDR3 length equals 16 residues. Per germline, CDR1 SGHAT and CDR2 FQNNGV. DNA of the CDR3: TGTGCCAGCAGCTTAGATTCTAGCGGGAGGTTGCGAGAGCAGTACTTC. Translating it yields CASSLDSSGRLREQYF.

This clonotype appeared many times. This chain connects TRBV12-3 or TRBV12-4 to TRBJ2-7; D perhaps matches TRBD2 (6 bases). The CDR3 contains 14 residues. V gave up 5 bases and J gave up 4 bases, with 15 bases separating them. The CDR3 bases are TGTGCCAGCAGTCCTCGAGGAGGGAGTTACGAGCAGTACTTC. Its protein is CASSPRGGSYEQYF.

This clonotype was detected many times. V gene TRBV5-8 combines with J gene TRBJ2-3; weak D call: TRBD2 (6 bases). Trimming shortened V by 2 bases and J by 0 bases, and 13 bases separated the two germline ends. Germline CDR1 is SGHTS and CDR2 is YDEGEE. The CDR3 has 16 amino acids. The CDR3 loop reads CASSFRDGGSTDTQYF. The CDR3 nucleotides read TGTGCCAGCAGCTTTAGAGATGGAGGGAGCACAGATACGCAGTATTTT. Looking up the rest from reference TRBV5-8 and TRBJ2-3 gives the full variable domain: EAGVTQSPTHLIKTRGQQATLRCSPISGHTSVYWYQQALGLGLQFLLWYDEGEERNRGNFPPRFSGRQFPNYSSELNVNALELEDSALYLCASSFRDGGSTDTQYFGPGTRLTVL.

This rearrangement joins TRBV19 to TRBJ2-7; the D gene is possibly TRBD2 (5 bases). Trimming removed 0 bases from V and 3 bases from J, with 6 bases in between. Per germline, CDR1 LNHDA and CDR2 SQIVND (reference sequence). The CDR3 totals 13 residues. CDR3 loop: CASSIERDYEQYF. CDR3 in DNA: TGTGCCAGTAGTATAGAACGGGACTACGAGCAGTACTTC.

This clonotype was recorded only once. The rearrangement uses TRBV7-9 and TRBJ2-1; the match to TRBD2 covers 10 bases. Unmatched junction bases numbered 8, after V lost 7 bases and J lost 11 bases. The CDR3 spans 13 residues. CDR1 SEHNR and CDR2 FQNEAQ come from the germline V gene (reference sequence). The CDR3 DNA follows: TGTGCCAGCACCCTAGCGGGAGCTAATAAGCAGTTCTTC. Amino acid sequence: CASTLAGANKQFF.

This clonotype was detected many times. The chain is built from TRBV19 and TRBJ1-3; D may be TRBD1 (6 bases). CDR1 and CDR2 from the germline V gene are LNHDA and SQIVND (reference sequence). This CDR3 contains 14 residues. The germline V and J ends were trimmed by 9 bases and 6 bases, with 18 bases remaining between them. CDR3 nucleotide sequence: TGTGCCAGCCAAGATTGGGACAACAAAAACACCATATATTTT. Translation: CASQDWDNKNTIYF.

This clonotype was detected ten times or more. The gene calls are TRBV7-7 and TRBJ2-2; 7 nucleotides align to TRBD1. The CDR3 spans 14 residues. The V gene's germline CDR1 is SSHAT and CDR2 FNYEAQ (reference sequence). CDR3: CASSRTGGTGELFF. The DNA for the CDR3 is TGTGCTAGTTCCCGGACAGGCGGGACCGGGGAGCTGTTTTTT. Combining the CDR3 with reference TRBV7-7 and TRBJ2-2 gives the whole variable domain GAGVSQSPRYKVTKRGQDVTLRCDPISSHATLYWYQQALGQGPEFLTYFNYEAQPDKSGLPSDRFSAERPEGSISTLTIQRTEQRDSAMYRCASSRTGGTGELFFGEGSRLTVL.

In its sample, this clonotype was seen many times. The chain recombines TRBV7-6 with TRBJ2-1, with unresolved D. The CDR3 has 15 amino acids. CDR1 and CDR2 (germline): SGHVS, FNYEAQ. V was clipped by 5 bases and J by 5 bases, with 16 bases between them. In nucleotides, the CDR3 is TGTGCCAGCAGCCCCCTCTGGGGAAAAGACAATGAGCAGTTCTTC. Its translation: CASSPLWGKDNEQFF.

The rearrangement uses TRBV27 and TRBJ2-5; 11 bases fit TRBD2. The J segment lost 2 bases and the V segment lost 6 bases, leaving 5 bases of the junction unmatched. Germline V gives CDR1 MNHEY, CDR2 SMNVEV (reference sequence). CDR3 length: 15 amino acids. CDR3 nucleotide sequence: TGTGCCAGCAGCCTAGCGGGAGGAGGGCAAGAGACCCAGTACTTC. It encodes CASSLAGGGQETQYF.

This clonotype was counted many times. The chain employs TRBV20-1 and TRBJ2-1; 14 nucleotides line up with TRBD2. Unmatched junction bases numbered 5, after V lost 4 bases and J lost 9 bases. The CDR3 contains 14 residues. CDR1 DFQATT and CDR2 SNEGSKA come from the germline V gene (reference sequence). The CDR3 is CSAIRTSGRIEQFF. In DNA form, the CDR3 reads TGCAGTGCTATACGGACTAGCGGGAGGATTGAGCAGTTCTTC.

This clonotype was found many times. The rearrangement uses TRBV11-1 and TRBJ2-6, with TRBD1 matching over 11 bases. Germline values: CDR1 SGHAT, CDR2 FQDESV (reference sequence). With V trimmed by 8 bases and J by 0 bases, 9 bases remained unmatched. There are 18 residues in the CDR3. Here the CDR3 reads CASGTGQGAASGANVLTF. CDR3 DNA: TGTGCCAGCGGGACCGGACAGGGGGCGGCCTCTGGGGCCAACGTCCTGACTTTC.

This clonotype was found many times. The chain carries TRBV29-1 and TRBJ2-7, with TRBD2 as a possible D gene (6 bases). The germline CDR1 and CDR2 sequences are SQVTM and ANQGSEA. Trimming pared 2 bases from V and 6 bases from J, leaving 14 bases between. CDR3 size: 13 residues. CDR3 sequence: CSVELASEREQYF. CDR3 coding DNA: TGCAGCGTTGAATTGGCTAGCGAGCGCGAGCAGTACTTC.

This clonotype was observed a single time. This rearrangement joins TRBV2 to TRBJ1-6; 10 nucleotides align to TRBD1. Per germline, CDR1 SNHLY and CDR2 FYNNEI. This CDR3 is built from 17 residues. The V and J ends lost 8 bases and 7 bases, in that order; junction bases with no gene match: 14. The CDR3 nucleotides are TGTGCCAGCGGCCAAGGGGCGAGGGGACAGGGGAATTCACCCCTCCACTTT. Translating it yields CASGQGARGQGNSPLHF.

Here the CDR3 DNA reads TGTGCCACCAGCAGTGCCCCGGGGACTAGCGGGAGTCCGAGGGTGGATGCTGGCACAGATACGCAGTATTTT. Amino acid sequence: CATSSAPGTSGSPRVDAGTDTQYF. The chain combines TRBV15 with TRBJ2-3; 14 bases align to TRBD2. The germline CDR1 and CDR2 sequences are LNHNV and YYDKDF (reference sequence). The CDR3 is 24 residues long. The ends lost 3 bases at V and 1 base at J; junction bases unmatched: 24.

This clonotype was counted only a few times. A read error may account for a junction end that differs from germline. The chain uses TRBV12-3 or TRBV12-4 and TRBJ2-5; D unresolved. The CDR3 sequence is 15 residues long. As DNA, the CDR3 is TGTACCAGCAGTTTATGCCCAGTCTCCCTTGAGGCCCAGTACTTC. It translates to CTSSLCPVSLEAQYF.

Regarding this clonotype: A much bigger clone sits one base away, suggesting this may be a read error. The V gene is TRBV20-1, the J gene TRBJ2-1, with 9 bases that match TRBD2. The CDR3 totals 15 residues. The germline V gene encodes CDR1 DFQATT and CDR2 SNEGSKA (reference sequence). CDR3 residues: CSATRGGRADNDQFF. The CDR3 nucleotides read TGCAGTGCCACACGGGGCGGGAGGGCCGACAATGACCAGTTCTTC.

The J gene is TRBJ2-7, the V gene TRBV7-3; D may be TRBD2 (6 bases). This CDR3 spans 16 amino acids. Looked up from germline, CDR1 is SGHTA and CDR2 is FQGTGA. Trimming pared 5 bases from V and 0 bases from J, leaving 17 bases between. In DNA, the CDR3 is TGTGCCAGCAGCGCCGCCCCCAGCGGGCCCTCCTACGAGCAGTACTTC. This encodes CASSAAPSGPSYEQYF.

This clonotype was counted at least ten times. The chain recombines TRBV20-1 with TRBJ2-7; 8 nucleotides agree with TRBD2. Germline V lookup: CDR1 DFQATT, CDR2 SNEGSKA (reference sequence). This CDR3 is built from 14 residues. J was trimmed by 3 bases and V by 7 bases; bases with no gene match: 11. The CDR3 spells CSVISGIGGYEQYF. CDR3 DNA: TGCAGTGTTATTAGCGGGATTGGCGGCTACGAGCAGTACTTC.